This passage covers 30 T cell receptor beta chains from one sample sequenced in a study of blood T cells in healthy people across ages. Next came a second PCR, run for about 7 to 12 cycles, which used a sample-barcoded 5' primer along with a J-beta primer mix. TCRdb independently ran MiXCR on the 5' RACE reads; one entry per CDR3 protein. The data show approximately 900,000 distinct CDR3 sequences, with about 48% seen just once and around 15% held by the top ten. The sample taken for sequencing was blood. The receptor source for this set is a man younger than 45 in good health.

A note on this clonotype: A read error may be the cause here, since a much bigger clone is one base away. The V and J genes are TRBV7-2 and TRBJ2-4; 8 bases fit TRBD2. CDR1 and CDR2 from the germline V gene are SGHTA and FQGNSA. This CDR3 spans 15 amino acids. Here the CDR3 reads CASSSGAGASNSQYF. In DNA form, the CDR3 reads TGTGCCAGCAGCTCGGGAGCGGGGGCCTCAAACAGTCAGTACTTC.

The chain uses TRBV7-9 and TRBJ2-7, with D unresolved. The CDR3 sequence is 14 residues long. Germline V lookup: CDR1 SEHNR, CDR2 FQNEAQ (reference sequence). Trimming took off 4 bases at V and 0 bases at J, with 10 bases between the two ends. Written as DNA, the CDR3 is TGTGCCAGCAGCTCACTACTTAACTCCTACGAGCAGTACTTC. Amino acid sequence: CASSSLLNSYEQYF.

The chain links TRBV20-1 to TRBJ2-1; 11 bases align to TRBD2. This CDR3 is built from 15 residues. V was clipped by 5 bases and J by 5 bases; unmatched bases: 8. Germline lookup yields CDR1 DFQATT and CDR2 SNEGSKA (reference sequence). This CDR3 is CSAGVAGGTHNEQFF. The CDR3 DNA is TGCAGTGCTGGGGTAGCGGGGGGGACCCACAATGAGCAGTTCTTC.

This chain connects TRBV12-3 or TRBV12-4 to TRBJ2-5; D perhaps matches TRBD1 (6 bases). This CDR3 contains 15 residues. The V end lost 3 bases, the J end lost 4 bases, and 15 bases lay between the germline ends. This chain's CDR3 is CASSLMGARGETQYF. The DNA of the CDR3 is TGTGCCAGCAGTTTGATGGGGGCGAGGGGAGAGACCCAGTACTTC.

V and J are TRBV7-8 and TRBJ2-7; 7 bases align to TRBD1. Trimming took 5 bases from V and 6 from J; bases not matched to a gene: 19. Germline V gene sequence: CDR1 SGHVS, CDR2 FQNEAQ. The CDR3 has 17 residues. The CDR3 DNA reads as TGTGCCAGCAGCCCCATGGACCCCGGGGTAGGGGGCTCCGAGCAGTACTTC. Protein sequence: CASSPMDPGVGGSEQYF. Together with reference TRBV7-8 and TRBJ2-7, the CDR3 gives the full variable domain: GAGVSQSPRYKVAKRGQDVALRCDPISGHVSLFWYQQALGQGPEFLTYFQNEAQLDKSGLPSDRFFAERPEGSVSTLKIQRTQQEDSAVYLCASSPMDPGVGGSEQYFGPGTRLTVT.

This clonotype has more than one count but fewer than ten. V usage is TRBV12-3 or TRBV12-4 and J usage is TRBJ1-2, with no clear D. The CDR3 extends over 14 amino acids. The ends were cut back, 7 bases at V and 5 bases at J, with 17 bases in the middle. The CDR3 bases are TGTGCCAGCACCATCGGTGGTGGCTTTTATGGCTACACCTTC. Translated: CASTIGGGFYGYTF.

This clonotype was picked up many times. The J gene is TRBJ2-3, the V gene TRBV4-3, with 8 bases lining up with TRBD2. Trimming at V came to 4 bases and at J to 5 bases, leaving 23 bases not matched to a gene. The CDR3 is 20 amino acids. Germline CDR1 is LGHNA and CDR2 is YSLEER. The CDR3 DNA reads TGCGCCAGCAGCCGCTCCCCATCGCAGAGTAGCGGGGTCCGTGGAGATACGCAGTATTTT. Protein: CASSRSPSQSSGVRGDTQYF.

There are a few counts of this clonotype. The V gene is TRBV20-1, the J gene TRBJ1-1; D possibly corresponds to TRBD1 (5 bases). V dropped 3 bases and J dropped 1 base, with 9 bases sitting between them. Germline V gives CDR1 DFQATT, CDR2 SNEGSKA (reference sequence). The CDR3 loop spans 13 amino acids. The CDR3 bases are TGCAGTGCTAGGTGGCAGGGGAACACTGAAGCTTTCTTT. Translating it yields CSARWQGNTEAFF.

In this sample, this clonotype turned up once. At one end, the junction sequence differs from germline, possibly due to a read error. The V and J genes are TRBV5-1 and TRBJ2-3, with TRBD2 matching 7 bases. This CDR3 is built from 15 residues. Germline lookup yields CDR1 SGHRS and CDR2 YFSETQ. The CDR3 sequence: CASSLTGGRTDRQYF. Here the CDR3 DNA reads TGCGCCAGCAGCTTGACGGGGGGACGCACAGATAGGCAGTATTTT. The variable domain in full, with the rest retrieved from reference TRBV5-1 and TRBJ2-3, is KAGVTQTPRYLIKTRGQQVTLSCSPISGHRSVSWYQQTPGQGLQFLFEYFSETQRNKGNFPGRFSGRQFSNSRSEMNVSTLELGDSALYLCASSLTGGRTDRQYFGPGTRLTVL.

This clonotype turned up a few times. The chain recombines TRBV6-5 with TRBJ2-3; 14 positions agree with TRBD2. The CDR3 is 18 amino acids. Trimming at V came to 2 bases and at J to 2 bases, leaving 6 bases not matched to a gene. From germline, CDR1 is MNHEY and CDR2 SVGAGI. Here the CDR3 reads CASSYRGLAGALTDTQYF. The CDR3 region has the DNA TGTGCCAGCAGTTACAGGGGACTAGCGGGGGCCCTCACAGATACGCAGTATTTT.

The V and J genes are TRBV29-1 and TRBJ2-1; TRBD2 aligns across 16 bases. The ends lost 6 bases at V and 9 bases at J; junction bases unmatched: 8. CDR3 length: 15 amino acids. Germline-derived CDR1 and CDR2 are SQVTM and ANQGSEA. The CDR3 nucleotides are TGCAGCGTGACCGGGACTAGCGGGGGGGGCGGTGAGCAGTTCTTC. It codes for CSVTGTSGGGGEQFF.

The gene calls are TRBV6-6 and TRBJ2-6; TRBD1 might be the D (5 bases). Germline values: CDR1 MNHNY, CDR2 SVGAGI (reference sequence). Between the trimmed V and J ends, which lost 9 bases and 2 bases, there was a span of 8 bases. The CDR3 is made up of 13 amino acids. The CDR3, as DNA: TGTGCCAGAGCAGGGACTGGGGCCAACGTCCTGACTTTC. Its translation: CARAGTGANVLTF.

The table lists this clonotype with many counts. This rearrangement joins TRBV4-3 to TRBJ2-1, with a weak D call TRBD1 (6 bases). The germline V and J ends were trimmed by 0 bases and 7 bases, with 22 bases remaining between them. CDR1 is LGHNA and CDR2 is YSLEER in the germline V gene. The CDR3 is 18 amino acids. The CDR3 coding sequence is TGCGCCAGCAGCCAAGATCAGGGACCAGGGGCTCAAATAAATGAGCAGTTCTTC. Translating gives CASSQDQGPGAQINEQFF.

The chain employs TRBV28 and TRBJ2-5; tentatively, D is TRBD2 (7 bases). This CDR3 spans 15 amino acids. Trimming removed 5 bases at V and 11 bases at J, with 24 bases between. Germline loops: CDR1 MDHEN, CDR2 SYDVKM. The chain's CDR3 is CASSPRGGIGWEQYF. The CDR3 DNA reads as TGTGCCAGCAGTCCCAGGGGAGGGATCGGATGGGAGCAGTACTTC.

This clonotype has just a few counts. CDR3 residues: CASSSYLAGVHNEQFF. The CDR3 region has the DNA TGTGCCAGCAGCTCTTATCTAGCGGGGGTCCACAATGAGCAGTTCTTC. The chain links TRBV11-3 to TRBJ2-1; 10 bases are shared with TRBD2. This CDR3 spans 16 amino acids. V dropped 4 bases and J dropped 5; count of bases not matched to a gene: 8. The germline gives CDR1 SGHNT, CDR2 YENEEA.

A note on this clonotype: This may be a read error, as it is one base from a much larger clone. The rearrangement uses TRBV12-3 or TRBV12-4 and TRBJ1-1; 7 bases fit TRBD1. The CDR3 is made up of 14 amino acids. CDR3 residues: CASSLTGVNTAAFF. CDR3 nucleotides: TGTGCCAGCAGTTTAACAGGGGTGAACACTGCAGCTTTCTTT.

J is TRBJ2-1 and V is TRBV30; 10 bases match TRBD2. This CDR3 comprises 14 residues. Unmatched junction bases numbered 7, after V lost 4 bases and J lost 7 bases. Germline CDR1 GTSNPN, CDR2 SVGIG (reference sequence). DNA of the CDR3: TGTGCCTGGACCAAACAGCGGGGGGGAAATGAGCAGTTCTTC. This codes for CAWTKQRGGNEQFF.

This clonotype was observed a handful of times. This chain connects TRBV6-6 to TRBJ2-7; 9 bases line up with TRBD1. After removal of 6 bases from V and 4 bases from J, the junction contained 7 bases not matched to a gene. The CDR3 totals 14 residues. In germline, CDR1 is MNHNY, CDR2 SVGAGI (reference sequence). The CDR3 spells CASSGRDRVYEQYF. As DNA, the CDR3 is TGTGCCAGCAGCGGCCGGGACAGGGTGTACGAGCAGTACTTC.

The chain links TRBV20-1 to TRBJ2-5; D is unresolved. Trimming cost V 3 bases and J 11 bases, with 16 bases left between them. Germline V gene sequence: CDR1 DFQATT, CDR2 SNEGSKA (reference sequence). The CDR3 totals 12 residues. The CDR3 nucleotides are TGCAGTGCTAGTGGGAACAACAATGAGCAGTACTTC. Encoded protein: CSASGNNNEQYF.

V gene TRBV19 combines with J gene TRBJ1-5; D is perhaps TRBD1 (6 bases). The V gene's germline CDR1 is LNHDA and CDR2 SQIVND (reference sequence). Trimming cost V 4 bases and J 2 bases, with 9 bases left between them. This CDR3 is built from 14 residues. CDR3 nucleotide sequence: TGTGCCAGTAGTAGACAGGAGGGCAATCAGCCCCAGCATTTT. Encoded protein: CASSRQEGNQPQHF.

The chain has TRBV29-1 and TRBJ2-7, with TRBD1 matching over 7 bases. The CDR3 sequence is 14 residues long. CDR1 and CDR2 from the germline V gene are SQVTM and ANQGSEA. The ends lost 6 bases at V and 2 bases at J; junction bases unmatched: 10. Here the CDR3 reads CSVADRVPPYEQYF. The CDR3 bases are TGCAGCGTAGCTGACAGGGTTCCGCCCTACGAGCAGTACTTC.

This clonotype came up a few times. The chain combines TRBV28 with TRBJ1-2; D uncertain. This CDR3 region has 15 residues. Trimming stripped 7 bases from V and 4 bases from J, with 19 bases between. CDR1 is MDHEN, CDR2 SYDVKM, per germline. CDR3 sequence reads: CASNLEARARYGYTF. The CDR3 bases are TGTGCCAGCAATCTCGAGGCTAGGGCGCGCTATGGCTACACCTTC.

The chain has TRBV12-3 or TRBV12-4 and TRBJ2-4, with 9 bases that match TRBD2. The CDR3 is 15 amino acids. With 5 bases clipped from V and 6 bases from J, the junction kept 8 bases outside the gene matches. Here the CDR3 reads CASSVGTSLPNIQYF. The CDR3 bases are TGTGCCAGCAGTGTCGGGACTAGCCTACCAAACATTCAGTACTTC.

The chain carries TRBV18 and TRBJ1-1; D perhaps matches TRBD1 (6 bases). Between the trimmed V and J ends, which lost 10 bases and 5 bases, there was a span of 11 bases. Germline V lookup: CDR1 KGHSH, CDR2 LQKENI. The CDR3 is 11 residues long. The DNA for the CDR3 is TGTGCCACCACGCAGGGGACTGAAGCTTTCTTT. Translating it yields CATTQGTEAFF.

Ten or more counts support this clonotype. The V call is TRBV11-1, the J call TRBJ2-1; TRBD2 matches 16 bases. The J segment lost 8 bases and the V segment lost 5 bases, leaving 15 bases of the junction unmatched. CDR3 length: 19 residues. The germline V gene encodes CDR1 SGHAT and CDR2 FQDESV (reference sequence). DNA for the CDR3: TGTGCCAGCAGCCCGGGGACTAGCGGGGGGGCCATTCTCTTCGATGAGCAGTTCTTC. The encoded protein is CASSPGTSGGAILFDEQFF.

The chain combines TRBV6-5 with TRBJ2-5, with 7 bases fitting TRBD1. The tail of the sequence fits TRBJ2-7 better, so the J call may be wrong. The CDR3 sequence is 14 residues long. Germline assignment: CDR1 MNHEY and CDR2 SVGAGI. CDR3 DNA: TGTGCCAGCAGTTTGGACAGGAGCCCCTACGAGCAGTACTTC. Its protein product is CASSLDRSPYEQYF.

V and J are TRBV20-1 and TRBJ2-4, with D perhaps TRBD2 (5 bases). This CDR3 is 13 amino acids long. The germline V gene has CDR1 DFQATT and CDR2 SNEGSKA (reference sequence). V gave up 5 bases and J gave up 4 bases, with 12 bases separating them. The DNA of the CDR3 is TGCAGTGCTCCAGGACTGGTGAAAAACATTCAGTACTTC. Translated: CSAPGLVKNIQYF.

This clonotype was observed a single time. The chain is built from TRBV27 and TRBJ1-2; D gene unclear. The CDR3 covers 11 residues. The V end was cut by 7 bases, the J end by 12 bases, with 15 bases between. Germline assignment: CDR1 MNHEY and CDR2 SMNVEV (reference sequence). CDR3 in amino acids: CASTSSERHTF. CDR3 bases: TGTGCCAGCACTTCCTCCGAGAGGCACACCTTC.

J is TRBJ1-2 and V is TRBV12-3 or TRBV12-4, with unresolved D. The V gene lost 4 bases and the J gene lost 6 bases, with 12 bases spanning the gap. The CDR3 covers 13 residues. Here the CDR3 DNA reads TGTGCCAGCAGTTCGCCCTACTCTGATGGCTACACCTTC. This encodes CASSSPYSDGYTF.

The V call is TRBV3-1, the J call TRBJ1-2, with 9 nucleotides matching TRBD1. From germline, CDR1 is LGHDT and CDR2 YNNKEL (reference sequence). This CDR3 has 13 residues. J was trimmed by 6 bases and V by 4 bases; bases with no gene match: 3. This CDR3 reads CASSRRQGDGYTF. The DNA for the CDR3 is TGTGCCAGCAGCCGCAGACAGGGGGATGGCTACACCTTC.